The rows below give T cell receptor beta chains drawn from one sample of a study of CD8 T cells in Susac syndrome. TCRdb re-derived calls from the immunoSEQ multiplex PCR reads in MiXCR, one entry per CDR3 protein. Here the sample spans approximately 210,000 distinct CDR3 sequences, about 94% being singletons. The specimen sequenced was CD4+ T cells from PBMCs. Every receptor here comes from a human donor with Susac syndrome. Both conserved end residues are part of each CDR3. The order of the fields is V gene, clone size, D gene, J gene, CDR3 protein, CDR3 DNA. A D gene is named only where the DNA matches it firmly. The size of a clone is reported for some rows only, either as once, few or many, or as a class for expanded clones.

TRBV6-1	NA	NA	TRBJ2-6	CASSEAGTSYSGANVLTF	TGTGCCAGCAGTGAAGCCGGGACAAGCTACTCTGGGGCCAACGTCCTGACTTTC
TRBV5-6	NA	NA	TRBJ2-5	CASSLRGAGAGETQYF	TGTGCCAGCAGCTTGCGTGGCGCGGGGGCTGGGGAGACCCAGTACTTC
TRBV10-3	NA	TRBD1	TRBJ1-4	CAIGTAGGEKLFF	TGTGCCATCGGGACAGCCGGGGGTGAAAAACTGTTTTTT
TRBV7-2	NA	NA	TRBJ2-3	CAYQTRPTDTQYF	TGTGCCTACCAAACCAGACCCACAGATACGCAGTATTTT
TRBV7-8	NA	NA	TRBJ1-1	CASSLVEGGNTEAFF	TGTGCCAGCAGCTTAGTGGAGGGAGGGAACACTGAAGCTTTCTTT
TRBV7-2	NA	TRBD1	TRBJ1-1	CASRPRDRGLGTEAFF	TGTGCCAGCAGACCCCGGGACAGGGGCTTGGGCACTGAAGCTTTCTTT
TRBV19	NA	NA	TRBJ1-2	CASSIQGRANYGYTF	TGTGCCAGTAGTATACAGGGACGGGCTAACTATGGCTACACCTTC
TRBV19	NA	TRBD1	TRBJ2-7	CASSAQGREQYF	TGTGCCAGTAGTGCACAGGGGCGCGAGCAGTACTTC
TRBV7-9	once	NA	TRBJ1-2	CASSSLLPGDNNYGYTF	TGTGCCAGCAGCTCATTACTCCCTGGGGATAACAACTATGGCTACACCTTC
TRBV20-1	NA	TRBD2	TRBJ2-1	CSARVGTSGGAYEQFF	TGCAGTGCTAGAGTGGGGACTAGCGGGGGGGCTTATGAGCAGTTCTTC
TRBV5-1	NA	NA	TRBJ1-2	CASSVTGPGYTF	TGCGCCAGCAGCGTGACAGGTCCAGGTTATACCTTC
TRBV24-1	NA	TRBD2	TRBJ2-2	CATSDPRTSGGRYGELFF	TGTGCCACCAGTGATCCTCGGACTAGCGGGGGGCGTTACGGGGAGCTGTTTTTT
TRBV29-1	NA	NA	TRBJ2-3	CSVAGPDTQYF	TGCAGCGTGGCAGGGCCAGATACGCAGTATTTT
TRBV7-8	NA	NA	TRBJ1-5	CASSPGGQSYSNQPQHF	TGTGCCAGCAGCCCCGGGGGGCAGTCTTATAGCAATCAGCCCCAGCATTTT
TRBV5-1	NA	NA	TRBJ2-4	CASSLEVAKNIQYF	TGCGCCAGCAGCTTGGAAGTAGCCAAAAACATTCAGTACTTC
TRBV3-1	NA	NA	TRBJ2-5	CASGGGVEETQYF	TGTGCCAGCGGGGGTGGGGTAGAAGAGACCCAGTACTTC
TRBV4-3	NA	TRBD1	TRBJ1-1	CASSRDKTGGPEEAFF	TGCGCCAGCAGCCGAGACAAGACAGGGGGCCCGGAGGAAGCTTTCTTT
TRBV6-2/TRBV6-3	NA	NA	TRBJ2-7	CASSYSRPHLSYEQYF	TGTGCCAGCAGTTACTCGAGGCCGCACCTCTCCTACGAGCAGTACTTC
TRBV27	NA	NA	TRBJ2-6	CASRESSGANVLTF	TGTGCCAGCAGAGAATCCTCTGGGGCCAACGTCCTGACTTTC
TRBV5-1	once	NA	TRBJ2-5	CASSLAGAANQETQYF	TGCGCCAGCAGCTTGGCCGGGGCAGCAAACCAAGAGACCCAGTACTTC
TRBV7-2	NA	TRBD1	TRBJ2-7	CASSLRTGYEQYF	TGTGCCAGCAGCTTAAGGACAGGCTACGAGCAGTACTTC
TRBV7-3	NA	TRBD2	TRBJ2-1	CASSSHSGGNYNEQFF	TGTGCCAGCAGCTCCCATAGCGGGGGGAACTACAATGAGCAGTTCTTC
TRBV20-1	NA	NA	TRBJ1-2	CSAMRQGLDYTF	TGCAGTGCTATGCGTCAGGGACTCGACTACACCTTC
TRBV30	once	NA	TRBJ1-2	CAWSRGGKNYGYTF	TGTGCCTGGAGTCGGGGGGGAAAGAACTATGGCTACACCTTC
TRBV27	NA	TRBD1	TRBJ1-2	CASSPTGYSYGYTF	TGTGCCAGCAGCCCGACAGGGTACAGCTATGGCTACACCTTC
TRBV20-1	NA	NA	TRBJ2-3	CSAGRPPTDTQYF	TGCAGTGCAGGGCGCCCCCCTACAGATACGCAGTATTTT
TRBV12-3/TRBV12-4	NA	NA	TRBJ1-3	CASSGRNTIYF	TGTGCCAGCAGTGGACGAAACACCATATATTTT
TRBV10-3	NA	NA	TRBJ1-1	CAISGGGTDTEAFF	TGTGCCATCAGTGGAGGAGGGACGGACACTGAAGCTTTCTTT
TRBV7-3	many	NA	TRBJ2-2	CASSLNTGELFF	TGTGCCAGCAGCTTAAACACCGGGGAGCTGTTTTTT
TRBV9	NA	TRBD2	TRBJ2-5	CASSPVAGGLQETQYF	TGTGCCAGCAGCCCCGTTGCGGGGGGTCTACAAGAGACCCAGTACTTC
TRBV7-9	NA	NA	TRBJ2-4	CASSVGGNIQYF	TGTGCCAGCAGCGTGGGGGGAAACATTCAGTACTTC
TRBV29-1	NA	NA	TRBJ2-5	CSVISGVETQYF	TGCAGCGTTATATCTGGGGTAGAGACCCAGTACTTC
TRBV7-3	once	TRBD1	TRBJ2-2	CASSPSPGQGRKNTGELFF	TGTGCCAGCAGCCCCAGCCCGGGACAGGGGCGAAAGAACACCGGGGAGCTGTTTTTT
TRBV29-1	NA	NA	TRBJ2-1	CSVSGSREQFF	TGCAGCGTTTCTGGATCGCGGGAGCAGTTCTTC
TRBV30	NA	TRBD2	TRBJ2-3	CAWSVTGGQTDTQYF	TGTGCCTGGAGTGTTACGGGGGGGCAGACAGATACGCAGTATTTT
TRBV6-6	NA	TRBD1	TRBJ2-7	CASSYGQGANVIEQYF	TGTGCCAGCAGTTACGGACAGGGGGCGAATGTCATCGAGCAGTACTTC
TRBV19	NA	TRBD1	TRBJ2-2	CATRKGAVTGELFF	TGTGCCACCCGCAAGGGGGCGGTGACCGGGGAGCTGTTTTTT
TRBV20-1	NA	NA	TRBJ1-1	CSARGPRTVPLF	TGCAGTGCTAGAGGCCCTCGGACAGTCCCTCTCTTT
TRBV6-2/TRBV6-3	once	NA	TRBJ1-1	CASSPPTGMNTEAFF	TGTGCCAGCAGTCCGCCGACAGGTATGAACACTGAAGCTTTCTTT